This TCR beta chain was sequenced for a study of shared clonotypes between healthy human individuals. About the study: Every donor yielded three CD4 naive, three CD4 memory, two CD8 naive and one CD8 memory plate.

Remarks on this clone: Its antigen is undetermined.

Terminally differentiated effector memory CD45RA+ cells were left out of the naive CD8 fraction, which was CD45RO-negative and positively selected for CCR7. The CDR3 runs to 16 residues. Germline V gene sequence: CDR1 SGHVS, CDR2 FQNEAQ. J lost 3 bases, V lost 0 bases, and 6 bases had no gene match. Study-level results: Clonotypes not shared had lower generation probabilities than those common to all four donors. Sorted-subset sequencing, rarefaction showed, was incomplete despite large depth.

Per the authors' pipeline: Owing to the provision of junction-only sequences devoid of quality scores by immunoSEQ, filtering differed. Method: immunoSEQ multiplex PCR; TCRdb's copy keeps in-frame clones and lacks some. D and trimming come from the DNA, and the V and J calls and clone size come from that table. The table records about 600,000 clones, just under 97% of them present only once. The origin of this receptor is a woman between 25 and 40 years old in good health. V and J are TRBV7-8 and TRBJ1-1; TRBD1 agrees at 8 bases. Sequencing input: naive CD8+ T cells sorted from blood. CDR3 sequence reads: CASSLAGGDRYTEAFF. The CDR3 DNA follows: TGTGCCAGCAGCTTAGCGGGAGGGGACAGGTACACTGAAGCTTTCTTT.